These T cell receptor beta chains were read from a single sample in a study of CD8 T cells in ankylosing spondylitis. TCRdb analysed the 5' RACE reads with MiXCR anew, one entry per CDR3 protein. The repertoire holds hundreds of thousands of distinct CDR3 sequences, with 15% to 20% as singletons. Source material: blood, either unsorted or a sorted T cell fraction (not recorded which). The receptors here all came from a male donor with ankylosing spondylitis. Each CDR3 is given with its conserved first and last residue. The order of the fields is D gene, V gene, CDR3 length, clone size, J gene, CDR3 DNA, CDR3 protein. The D gene is left open where the match is weak. Rows give clone size only sometimes, using once, few, many, or a class for an expanded clone.

>TRBD1|TRBV11-1|15|NA|TRBJ1-1
TGTGCCAGCAGCCGCCAGGGACAGCTGAACACTGAAGCTTTCTTT
CASSRQGQLNTEAFF
>TRBD1|TRBV20-1|14|NA|TRBJ1-5
TGCAGTGCTATAGACAGGGGGCCCAATCAGCCCCAGCATTTT
CSAIDRGPNQPQHF
>NA|TRBV20-1|14|few|TRBJ1-3
TGCAGTGCTAGGACGACATACTCTGGAAACACCATATATTTT
CSARTTYSGNTIYF
>NA|TRBV11-2|18|NA|TRBJ2-4
TGTGCCAGCAGCCCAACTTTAGTCGGGTGGAAGGCCAAAAACATTCAGTACTTC
CASSPTLVGWKAKNIQYF
>NA|TRBV10-3|18|many|TRBJ2-7
TGTGCCATCAGTGTACTAGGAAAGCCATCTCTTTCTTCGTACGAGCAGTACTTC
CAISVLGKPSLSSYEQYF
>TRBD1|TRBV5-8|14|few|TRBJ2-7
TGTGCCAGCAGCTTTCTGACAGGGACCTACGAGCAGTACTTC
CASSFLTGTYEQYF
>NA|TRBV18|15|few|TRBJ2-3
TGTGCCAGCTCACCAAAGGGGGGCCCCACAGATACGCAGTATTTT
CASSPKGGPTDTQYF
>NA|TRBV4-2|17|NA|TRBJ2-7
TGTGCCAGCACGAGAAATTTTGGCGAAGGAAACTCCTACGAGCAGTACTTC
CASTRNFGEGNSYEQYF
>TRBD1|TRBV5-1|15|NA|TRBJ2-2
TGCGCCAGCAGCTGGGGACAGGGGGCGTCCGGGGAGCTGTTTTTT
CASSWGQGASGELFF
>NA|TRBV29-1|12|few|TRBJ1-1
TGCAGCGTTGAAGGTTATGGCCCCACGGCTTTCTTT
CSVEGYGPTAFF
>NA|TRBV29-1|13|few|TRBJ2-3
TGCAGCGTAAGGGTGGGAAGGGGGGATACGCAGTATTTT
CSVRVGRGDTQYF
>TRBD1|TRBV12-3/TRBV12-4|14|NA|TRBJ2-1
TGTGCCAGCAGGCTGGACAGGTGGTCGAGTGAGCAGTTCTTC
CASRLDRWSSEQFF
>TRBD1|TRBV6-1|15|NA|TRBJ2-1
TGTGCCAGCAGTGATCCAGGGGGCGCCTACAATGAGCAGTTCTTC
CASSDPGGAYNEQFF
>TRBD1|TRBV20-1|12|NA|TRBJ1-6
TGCAGTGCCAGACAGGGACCGTCACCCCTCCACTTT
CSARQGPSPLHF
>NA|TRBV5-5|15|few|TRBJ1-5
TGTGCCAGCAGAGTGGGTCCGTCTGGCAATCAGCCCCAGCATTTT
CASRVGPSGNQPQHF
>NA|TRBV7-3|14|few|TRBJ2-2
TGTGCCAGCAGCTTATATGCGTCCACCGGGGAGCTGTTTTTT
CASSLYASTGELFF
>TRBD1|TRBV20-1|14|NA|TRBJ2-7
TGCAGTGCCCGGCAAGGAGAGTCAGGGGGCGAGCAGTACTTC
CSARQGESGGEQYF
>NA|TRBV9|13|many|TRBJ2-3
TGTGCCAGCAGCTTACGTCCGATAGATACGCAGTATTTT
CASSLRPIDTQYF
>TRBD2|TRBV30|14|once|TRBJ2-7
TGTGCCTGGGGGGGGGAGGTTCAGGGCTACGAGCAGTACTTC
CAWGGEVQGYEQYF
>NA|TRBV2|15|few|TRBJ2-7
TGTGCCAGCAGTCCACCGGGACATAACTCCTACGAGCAGTACTTC
CASSPPGHNSYEQYF
>NA|TRBV3-1|13|NA|TRBJ1-2
TGTGCCAGCAGCCAATTGGGGACCTATGGCTACACCTTC
CASSQLGTYGYTF
>TRBD1|TRBV5-1|14|few|TRBJ1-1
TGCGCCAGCAACGACAGGGGGATGAACACTGAAGCTTTCTTT
CASNDRGMNTEAFF
>NA|TRBV28|13|NA|TRBJ2-7
TGTGCCAGCAGTACCCCCTCGGGCTACGAGCAGTACTTC
CASSTPSGYEQYF
>NA|TRBV5-1|15|NA|TRBJ1-1
TGCGCCAGCAGCTTGGTGTGGGAGGTGAACACTGAAGTTTTCTTT
CASSLVWEVNTEVFF
>NA|TRBV5-1|17|NA|TRBJ2-3
TGCGCCAGCAGCCCGGGACCGCGAGAGGGTAGCACAGATACGCAGTATTTT
CASSPGPREGSTDTQYF
>TRBD1|TRBV29-1|13|few|TRBJ2-7
TGCAGCGTTGAGACCGCAGGGGGCTACGAGCAGTACTTC
CSVETAGGYEQYF
>NA|TRBV19|15|NA|TRBJ1-1
TGTGCCAGTAGTATAGCCGGGAAGGGCGGCACTGAAGCTTTCTTT
CASSIAGKGGTEAFF
>NA|TRBV9|13|NA|TRBJ1-2
TGTGCCAGCAGCGCTGGGACATACTATGGCTACACCTTC
CASSAGTYYGYTF
>NA|TRBV4-1|18|few|TRBJ2-4
TGCGCCAGCAGCCAAGGATTGGCCCTGGGGCTAGCCAAAAACATTCAGTACTTC
CASSQGLALGLAKNIQYF
>NA|TRBV12-3/TRBV12-4|14|few|TRBJ2-3
TGTGCCAGCAGTTTTGGTGTAGTTTCAGATACGCAGTATTTT
CASSFGVVSDTQYF
>NA|TRBV18|14|NA|TRBJ1-2
TGTGCCAGCTCTCAGCAGGGTGCGCGAAGGGGCTACACCTTC
CASSQQGARRGYTF
>TRBD2|TRBV5-1|14|many|TRBJ2-3
TGCGCCAGCAGCCTGACTAGCGGACTAGATACGCAGTATTTT
CASSLTSGLDTQYF
>TRBD1|TRBV6-5|16|NA|TRBJ2-7
TGTGCCAGCAGTTCCTCCCGGGACAGGATGACCTACGAGCAGTACTTC
CASSSSRDRMTYEQYF
>TRBD1|TRBV20-1|13|few|TRBJ1-1
TGCAGTGCTCCTCGGACAGGTGGGACTGAAGCTTTCTTT
CSAPRTGGTEAFF
>NA|TRBV4-2|17|many|TRBJ2-3
TGTGCCAGCAGCCAAGATGGAAAATACCGGAACACAGATACGCAGTATTTT
CASSQDGKYRNTDTQYF
>TRBD2|TRBV20-1|18|NA|TRBJ2-3
TGCAGTGCTAGAGATCGGGCTAGCGGGGGACTTAGCACAGATACGCAGTATTTT
CSARDRASGGLSTDTQYF
>NA|TRBV20-1|15|NA|TRBJ1-5
TGCAGTGCTAGTTCCCAGGGAAATAGCAATCAGCCCCAGCATTTT
CSASSQGNSNQPQHF
>TRBD1|TRBV11-2|18|NA|TRBJ2-1
TGTGCCAGCAGCCCGCGACAGGGGGCTGAAGCAGGTTACAATGAGCAGTTCTTC
CASSPRQGAEAGYNEQFF
>TRBD1|TRBV12-3/TRBV12-4|16|many|TRBJ1-5
TGTGCCAGCAGTTTCGTACAGGGGGCACAGAATCAGCCCCAGCATTTT
CASSFVQGAQNQPQHF
>NA|TRBV28|13|NA|TRBJ2-7
TGTGCCAGCAGTTTTCCCGGCTTCTACGAGCAGTACTTC
CASSFPGFYEQYF
>TRBD2|TRBV5-1|15|few|TRBJ2-1
TGCGCCAGCAGCTCAAGGACTAGCGAATACAATGAGCAGTTCTTC
CASSSRTSEYNEQFF
>TRBD1|TRBV5-1|17|NA|TRBJ1-2
TGCGCCAGCAGCTTGGAGGGACAGTCAATTACTAACTATGGCTACACCTTC
CASSLEGQSITNYGYTF
>NA|TRBV21-1|18|few|TRBJ2-3
TGTGCCAGCAGCAACAGGACTAGCGGGGAGACTAGCACAGATACGCAGTATTTT
CASSNRTSGETSTDTQYF
>NA|TRBV2|15|NA|TRBJ1-2
TGTGCCAGCACTCCCAAGGAGAAACAGGGTCATGGCTACACCTTC
CASTPKEKQGHGYTF
>NA|TRBV7-3|13|few|TRBJ2-2
TGTGCCAGCAGCTCTCGGGCGGTCGGGGAGCTGTTTTTT
CASSSRAVGELFF
>NA|TRBV12-3/TRBV12-4|15|many|TRBJ2-7
TGTGCCAGCAGTTTAGGTGGTAGGAGTGCCTACGAGCAGTACTTC
CASSLGGRSAYEQYF
>NA|TRBV5-1|13|NA|TRBJ1-1
TGCGCCAGCAGCTCACAGAGGATGACTGAAGCTTTCTTT
CASSSQRMTEAFF
>TRBD2|TRBV23-1|16|NA|TRBJ2-1
TGCGCCAGCAATCAATGTATAGCGGGAGATTACAATGAGCAGTTCTTC
CASNQCIAGDYNEQFF